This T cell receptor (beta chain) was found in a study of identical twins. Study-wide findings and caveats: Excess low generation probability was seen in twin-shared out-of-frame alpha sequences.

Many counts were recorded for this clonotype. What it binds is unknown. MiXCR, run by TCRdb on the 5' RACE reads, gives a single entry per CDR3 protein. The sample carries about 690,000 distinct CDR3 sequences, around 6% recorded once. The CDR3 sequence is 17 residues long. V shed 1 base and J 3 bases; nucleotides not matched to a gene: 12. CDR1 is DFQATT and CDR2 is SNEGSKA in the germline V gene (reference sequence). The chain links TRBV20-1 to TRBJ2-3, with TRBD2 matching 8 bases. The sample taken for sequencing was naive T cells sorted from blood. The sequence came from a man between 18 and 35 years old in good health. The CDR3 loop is CSARAFQREYGTDTQYF. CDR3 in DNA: TGCAGTGCTAGAGCCTTCCAGCGGGAGTATGGAACAGATACGCAGTATTTT.